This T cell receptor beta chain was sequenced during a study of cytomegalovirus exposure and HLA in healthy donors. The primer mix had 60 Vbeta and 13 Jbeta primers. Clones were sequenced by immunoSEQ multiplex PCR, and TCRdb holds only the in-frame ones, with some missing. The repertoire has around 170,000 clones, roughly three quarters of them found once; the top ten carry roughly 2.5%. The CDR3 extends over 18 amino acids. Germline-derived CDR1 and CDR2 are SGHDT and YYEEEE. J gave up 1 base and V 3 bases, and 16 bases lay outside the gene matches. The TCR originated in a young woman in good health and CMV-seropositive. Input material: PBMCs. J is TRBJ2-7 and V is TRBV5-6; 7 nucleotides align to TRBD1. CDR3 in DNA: TGTGCCAGCAGCTCCGGGACAGCCCTAAATCCTCCTTCCTACGAGCAGTACTTC. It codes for CASSSGTALNPPSYEQYF.